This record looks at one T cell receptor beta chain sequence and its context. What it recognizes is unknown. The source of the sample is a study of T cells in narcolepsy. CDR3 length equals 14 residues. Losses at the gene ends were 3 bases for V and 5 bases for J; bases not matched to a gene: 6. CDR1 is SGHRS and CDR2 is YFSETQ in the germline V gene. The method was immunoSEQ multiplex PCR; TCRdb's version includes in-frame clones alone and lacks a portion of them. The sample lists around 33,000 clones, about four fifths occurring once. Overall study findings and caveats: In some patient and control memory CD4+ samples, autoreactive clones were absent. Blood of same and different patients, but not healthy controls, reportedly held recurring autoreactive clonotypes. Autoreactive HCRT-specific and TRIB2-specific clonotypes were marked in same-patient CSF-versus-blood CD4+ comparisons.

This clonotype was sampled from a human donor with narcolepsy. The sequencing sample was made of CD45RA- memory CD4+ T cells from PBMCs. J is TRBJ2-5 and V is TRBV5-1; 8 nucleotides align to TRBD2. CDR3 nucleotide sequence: TGCGCCAGCAGCTCGGGACTAGGGGTTGAGACCCAGTACTTC. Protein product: CASSSGLGVETQYF.